A selection of T cell receptor beta chains follows, all from one sample in a study of blood T cell repertoires in COVID-19. Here immunoSEQ multiplex PCR was the method, and the copy in TCRdb shows in-frame clones only, minus some. The data contain 250,000 to 300,000 clones, roughly 87% of them singletons. The sample consisted of peripheral blood. The receptor set was obtained from a woman aged 50 to 65 who had recovered from COVID-19. The CDR3 runs from the conserved cysteine through the conserved F or W. The D gene is left open where the match is weak. Clone sizes are given selectively: once, few, many, or a class where the clone is expanded.

v_call	j_call	clone_size	d_call	cdr3_nt	cdr3_aa
TRBV7-9	TRBJ1-1	few	-	TGTGCCAGCAGCTTAGTCAGGGAGAACACTGAAGCTTTCTTT	CASSLVRENTEAFF
TRBV5-1	TRBJ2-7	-	TRBD2	TGCGCCAGCAGCTTGGAGGGTAGCGGGTACGAGCAGTACTTC	CASSLEGSGYEQYF
TRBV2	TRBJ1-1	-	-	TGTGCCAGCAGGGCACTGGCGGGGAGGACTGAAGCTTTCTTT	CASRALAGRTEAFF
TRBV13	TRBJ1-1	-	-	TGTGCCAGCAGCGAAACCGGGACAACGGAGAACACTGAAGCTTTCTTT	CASSETGTTENTEAFF
TRBV27	TRBJ1-1	-	TRBD1	TGTGCCAGCAGTCCCTTATCGGGACAGCTTGAAGCTTTCTTT	CASSPLSGQLEAFF
TRBV3-1/TRBV3-2	TRBJ2-3	-	TRBD2	TGTGCCAGCAGCCAAGATCGTTGGACTAGCCCCAGCACAGATACGCAGTATTTT	CASSQDRWTSPSTDTQYF
TRBV30	TRBJ1-2	-	-	TGTGCCTGGGGGCGGACAGCCTCGGTGGGTGGCTACACCTTC	CAWGRTASVGGYTF
TRBV19	TRBJ1-2	-	TRBD1	TGTGCCAGTAGTACCTCCGGACAGGTCTATGGCTACACCTTC	CASSTSGQVYGYTF
TRBV10-3	TRBJ2-7	-	TRBD1	TGTGCCATCAGTGTAGGACAGGGCGCCTACGAGCAGTACTTC	CAISVGQGAYEQYF
TRBV6-5	TRBJ1-5	once	TRBD1	TGTGCCAGCAGTCAGGGGGCCGGCGGCAATCAGCCCCAGCATTTT	CASSQGAGGNQPQHF
TRBV19	TRBJ2-5	-	TRBD2	TGTGCCAGTAGTACGGGGACTAGCGGCTATGAGACCCAGTACTTC	CASSTGTSGYETQYF
TRBV19	TRBJ2-2	-	TRBD2	TGTGCCAGTACCCGAAAAGCGGGGCATCAAACCGGGGAGCTGTTTTTT	CASTRKAGHQTGELFF
TRBV4-3	TRBJ2-2	-	TRBD2	TGCGCCAGCAGCCAAGATGACGCGGGGGGGCCTTGGGAGCTGTTTTTT	CASSQDDAGGPWELFF
TRBV24-1	TRBJ1-2	few	-	TGTGCCACCAGTGATCATTATGGCTACACCTTC	CATSDHYGYTF
TRBV2	TRBJ2-6	-	-	TGTGCCAGCAGTGAGGCGGGCTCTGGGGCCAACGTCCTGACTTTC	CASSEAGSGANVLTF
TRBV5-8	TRBJ2-7	few	TRBD2	TGTGCCAGCAGCTTAGGACTAGCGGGAGAACTCGAGCAGTACTTC	CASSLGLAGELEQYF
TRBV12-5	TRBJ1-5	-	TRBD1	TGTGCTAGTGGTCTGGACAGGGGGAACAATCAGCCCCAGCATTTT	CASGLDRGNNQPQHF
TRBV6-2/TRBV6-3	TRBJ2-6	-	-	TGTGCCAGCAGTTACCAACAGGGAACCAGGGCCAACGTCCTGACTTTC	CASSYQQGTRANVLTF
TRBV7-9	TRBJ2-3	-	-	TGTGCCAGCAGCATTAGACAAGATACGCAGTATTTT	CASSIRQDTQYF
TRBV6-1	TRBJ1-1	-	-	TGTGCCAGCAGTGAAGGGGCAGGGTGGAACACTGAAGCTTTCTTT	CASSEGAGWNTEAFF
TRBV27	TRBJ2-5	-	-	TGTGCCAGCAGTTTCGGACAGAACCTCGGGACCCAGTACTTC	CASSFGQNLGTQYF
TRBV6-5	TRBJ1-2	-	-	TGTGCCAGCAGTTACCGAGCTAACTATGGCTACACCTTC	CASSYRANYGYTF
TRBV7-8	TRBJ2-5	-	TRBD1	TGTGCCAGCAGCCGACAGGGGGAAGAGACCCAGTACTTC	CASSRQGEETQYF
TRBV29-1	TRBJ2-3	-	-	TGCAGCGTCAGAGGGAGATCTAGCACAGATACGCAGTATTTT	CSVRGRSSTDTQYF
TRBV6-5	TRBJ2-5	once	-	TGTGCCAGCAGTTACTCCGGACAGAAAGAGACCCAGTACTTC	CASSYSGQKETQYF
TRBV5-5	TRBJ1-2	-	-	TGTGCCAGCAGCAACCCTGAGCTCAATGGCTACACCTTC	CASSNPELNGYTF
TRBV9	TRBJ1-2	-	-	TGTGCCAGCAGCAAAGAGGAGGGGATAGGGGGCTACACCTTC	CASSKEEGIGGYTF
TRBV7-2	TRBJ1-1	-	-	TGTGCCAGCAGCTTAGATACAGGGATGAACACTGAAGCTTTCTTT	CASSLDTGMNTEAFF
TRBV28	TRBJ1-5	-	TRBD1	TGTGCCAGTGGGGAGCTATACAGGGGCACGCAGCCCCAGCATTTT	CASGELYRGTQPQHF
TRBV28	TRBJ2-7	-	-	TGTGCCAGCAGCGGGGAGGGGGGGACCTACGAGCAGTACTTC	CASSGEGGTYEQYF
TRBV7-9	TRBJ2-3	-	-	TGTGCCAGCAGCTGGGTTGGGGGGGCAGGGACAGATACGCAGTATTTT	CASSWVGGAGTDTQYF
TRBV10-3	TRBJ2-3	-	TRBD2	TGTGCCATCAGTGATCCAGCGGGGTCCACAGATACGCAGTATTTT	CAISDPAGSTDTQYF
TRBV30	TRBJ1-2	once	TRBD1	TGTGCCTGCCCGAGAGCGCAGGGGGCCTCTGGCTACACCTTC	CACPRAQGASGYTF
TRBV6-5	TRBJ2-7	-	TRBD2	TGTGCCAGCAGTTACTCGGCAGGGAGGGGACTCTACGAGCAGTACTTC	CASSYSAGRGLYEQYF
TRBV15	TRBJ2-1	-	TRBD2	TGTGCCACCAGCAGAGATAGGCGAGCGGGAGATTCGAATGAGCAGTTCTTC	CATSRDRRAGDSNEQFF
TRBV11-2	TRBJ1-6	-	-	TGTGCCAGCAGACAAGGGAGCTCCTATAATTCACCCCTCCACTTT	CASRQGSSYNSPLHF
TRBV25-1	TRBJ2-5	-	-	TGTGCCAGCAGTGGGGGGCGGGAGACCCAGTACTTC	CASSGGRETQYF
TRBV2	TRBJ1-1	-	-	TGTGCCAGCAGTGAAACAGGGCTGATGAACACTGAAGCTTTCTTT	CASSETGLMNTEAFF
TRBV10-3	TRBJ1-5	-	-	TGTGCCATCAGCGACCTAGGACAGCCCCAGCATTTT	CAISDLGQPQHF
TRBV27	TRBJ2-5	-	-	TGTGCCAGCAGTTTGGGGCCATACCTGGCGGAGACCCAGTACTTC	CASSLGPYLAETQYF
TRBV14	TRBJ2-7	once	TRBD1	TGTGCCAGCAGCCAATATAGGACAGGGCTTTACGAGCAGTACTTC	CASSQYRTGLYEQYF